These 27 T cell receptor beta chains share one sample of origin, sequenced in a study of blood T cell repertoires in COVID-19. Here immunoSEQ multiplex PCR was the method, and the copy in TCRdb shows in-frame clones only, minus some. The table lists 30,000 to 40,000 clones, approximately 89% of them singletons. What was sequenced was peripheral blood. The receptor source for this set is a man aged 60 to 75 with active or convalescent COVID-19.

The V call is TRBV28, the J call TRBJ1-1; unclear D gene. V lost 2 bases and J lost 1, with 5 bases in between. The CDR3 spans 13 residues. The germline gives CDR1 MDHEN, CDR2 SYDVKM. CDR3 residues: CASSLEWNTEAFF. In DNA, the CDR3 is TGTGCCAGCAGTTTAGAGTGGAACACTGAAGCTTTCTTT.

The chain carries TRBV5-4 and TRBJ2-1, with 9 bases matching TRBD2. Germline V gene lookup returns CDR1 SGHNT and CDR2 YYREEE (reference sequence). The CDR3 contains 15 residues. Trimming at V came to 4 bases and at J to 7 bases, leaving 9 bases not matched to a gene. The chain's CDR3 is CASSLSSGDTNEQFF. The DNA of the CDR3 is TGTGCCAGCAGCCTGTCTAGCGGGGATACGAATGAGCAGTTCTTC. Drawing the rest from reference TRBV5-4 and TRBJ2-1, the complete variable domain is ETGVTQSPTHLIKTRGQQVTLRCSSQSGHNTVSWYQQALGQGPQFIFQYYREEENGRGNFPPRFSGLQFPNYSSELNVNALELDDSALYLCASSLSSGDTNEQFFGPGTRLTVL.

The count of this clone is one. The chain joins TRBV28 to TRBJ1-2; D is unresolved. Trimming took 8 bases from V and 2 from J, leaving 18 bases between them. Germline V gene sequence: CDR1 MDHEN, CDR2 SYDVKM. CDR3 size: 15 residues. CDR3 residues: CASSTRGSLNYGYTF. The DNA of the CDR3 is TGTGCCAGCTCCACTCGGGGATCCCTAAACTATGGCTACACCTTC.

The V call is TRBV12-5, the J call TRBJ2-6; D is possibly TRBD1 (6 bases). V lost 7 bases and J lost 0, with 19 bases in between. There are 18 residues in the CDR3. Looked up from germline, CDR1 is LGHNT and CDR2 is FRNRAP. The CDR3 DNA reads TGTGCTAGTGATGTACCGGGACACCTTCACTCTGGGGCCAACGTCCTGACTTTC. It translates to CASDVPGHLHSGANVLTF.

In its sample, this clone was seen a few times. The rearrangement uses TRBV2 and TRBJ2-3; D is unclear. V lost 7 bases and J lost 5, with 10 bases in between. The CDR3 is 12 residues long. Germline values: CDR1 SNHLY, CDR2 FYNNEI. CDR3 sequence: CASNRFEDTQYF. The CDR3 DNA reads TGTGCCAGCAATCGGTTCGAAGATACGCAGTATTTT.

The chain is built from TRBV5-8 and TRBJ1-1, with 10 positions matching TRBD1. Germline assignment: CDR1 SGHTS and CDR2 YDEGEE. The CDR3 has 20 residues. After removal of 6 bases from V and 3 bases from J, the junction contained 23 bases not matched to a gene. CDR3 DNA: TGTGCCAGCACCTCTCTTCGCCCCGGGACAGGGGTGGGTGTTGACACTGAAGCTTTCTTT. Its protein is CASTSLRPGTGVGVDTEAFF. Supplemented by reference TRBV5-8 and TRBJ1-1, the full variable domain reads EAGVTQSPTHLIKTRGQQATLRCSPISGHTSVYWYQQALGLGLQFLLWYDEGEERNRGNFPPRFSGRQFPNYSSELNVNALELEDSALYLCASTSLRPGTGVGVDTEAFFGQGTRLTVV.

The chain is built from TRBV15 and TRBJ2-5; D perhaps matches TRBD1 (6 bases). The V gene lost 4 bases and the J gene lost 4 bases, with 19 bases spanning the gap. CDR3 length: 16 residues. Germline-derived CDR1 and CDR2 are LNHNV and YYDKDF (reference sequence). The CDR3 region has the DNA TGTGCCACCAGCATACACGTAAGGAGCAGGGGAGAGACCCAGTACTTC. Amino acid sequence: CATSIHVRSRGETQYF. The whole variable domain, remainder taken from reference TRBV15 and TRBJ2-5, is DAMVIQNPRYQVTQFGKPVTLSCSQTLNHNVMYWYQQKSSQAPKLLFHYYDKDFNNEADTPDNFQSRRPNTSFCFLDIRSPGLGDTAMYLCATSIHVRSRGETQYFGPGTRLLVL.

This chain joins TRBV3-1 (or the pseudogene TRBV3-2) and TRBJ2-3; D not resolved. Trimming took off 5 bases at V and 4 bases at J, with 4 bases between the two ends. The germline gives CDR1 LGHDT, CDR2 YNNKEL (reference sequence). The CDR3 extends over 11 amino acids. For the CDR3, the DNA is TGTGCCAGCAGCTCCTCAGATACGCAGTATTTT. It is translated as CASSSSDTQYF.

J is TRBJ1-1 and V is TRBV9; TRBD1 agrees at 7 bases. J gave up 2 bases and V 0 bases, and 4 bases lay outside the gene matches. The CDR3 sequence is 15 residues long. Per germline, CDR1 SGDLS and CDR2 YYNGEE. This CDR3 reads CASSVGRGRNTEAFF. In DNA form, the CDR3 reads TGTGCCAGCAGCGTAGGTAGGGGGCGTAACACTGAAGCTTTCTTT.

The V call is TRBV3-1 (or the pseudogene TRBV3-2), the J call TRBJ2-2; TRBD1 aligns across 9 bases. Germline lookup yields CDR1 LGHDT and CDR2 YNNKEL (reference sequence). The CDR3 extends over 16 amino acids. The V gene end was trimmed by 5 bases and the J gene end by 0 bases; junction bases not matched to a gene: 4. This CDR3 reads CASSTRQGANTGELFF. The DNA for the CDR3 is TGTGCCAGCAGCACCCGACAGGGGGCGAACACCGGGGAGCTGTTTTTT.

This sequence joins TRBV5-1 and TRBJ2-1; 9 bases fit TRBD2. CDR3 size: 14 residues. Per the germline V gene, CDR1 is SGHRS and CDR2 is YFSETQ. V lost 7 bases and J lost 2; bases outside the gene matches: 4. In nucleotides, the CDR3 is TGCGCCAGCTCTCTAGCGGGGCCCTACAATGAGCAGTTCTTC. Its translation: CASSLAGPYNEQFF.

The chain combines TRBV12-5 with TRBJ1-5, with D possibly matching TRBD1 (6 bases). V shed 4 bases and J shed 7 bases, with 14 bases lying between them. Germline CDR1 is LGHNT and CDR2 is FRNRAP. The CDR3 length is 14 residues. The CDR3 region has the DNA TGTGCTAGTGGTTCAGGGGACCCATGGCAGCCCCAGCATTTT. Protein sequence: CASGSGDPWQPQHF.

The chain combines TRBV19 with TRBJ2-1; D gene unclear. CDR3 length equals 15 residues. Between the trimmed V and J ends, which lost 0 bases and 3 bases, there was a span of 9 bases. Germline V CDR1 and CDR2: LNHDA, SQIVND (reference sequence). This CDR3 is CASSIDWQDYNEQFF. CDR3 DNA: TGTGCCAGTAGTATAGATTGGCAGGACTACAATGAGCAGTTCTTC.

This chain uses TRBV2 with TRBJ2-4; tentative D call: TRBD2 (6 bases). V was trimmed by 6 bases and J by 0 bases, leaving 15 bases between them. This CDR3 spans 16 amino acids. Germline values: CDR1 SNHLY, CDR2 FYNNEI. In DNA form, the CDR3 reads TGTGCCAGCAGCACCGGCGGGGACTTAGCCAAAAACATTCAGTACTTC. Translation: CASSTGGDLAKNIQYF.

The genes are TRBV2 and TRBJ1-2, with 7 positions matching TRBD1. This CDR3 comprises 14 residues. J was trimmed by 3 bases and V by 5 bases; bases with no gene match: 6. The V gene's germline CDR1 is SNHLY and CDR2 FYNNEI. DNA for the CDR3: TGTGCCAGCAGTAGGGACAGTAACTACTATGGCTACACCTTC. This gives the protein CASSRDSNYYGYTF.

In nucleotides, the CDR3 is TGTGCCAGCAGCTCTAGGGGTAGCGGGCTGACAGATACGCAGTATTTT. It is translated as CASSSRGSGLTDTQYF. J is TRBJ2-3 and V is TRBV7-6; 7 nucleotides line up with TRBD2. The CDR3 is 16 amino acids. Germline loops: CDR1 SGHVS, CDR2 FNYEAQ. V shed 4 bases and J 3 bases; nucleotides not matched to a gene: 10. The complete variable domain, with remaining parts taken from reference TRBV7-6 and TRBJ2-3, reads GAGVSQSPRYKVTKRGQDVALRCDPISGHVSLYWYRQALGQGPEFLTYFNYEAQQDKSGLPNDRFSAERPEGSISTLTIQRTEQRDSAMYRCASSSRGSGLTDTQYFGPGTRLTVL.

V usage is TRBV29-1 and J usage is TRBJ2-5, with TRBD2 matching 8 bases. CDR3 size: 12 residues. V was clipped by 5 bases and J by 7 bases; unmatched bases: 6. CDR1 is SQVTM, CDR2 ANQGSEA, per germline. This CDR3 is CSVTSGGATQYF. Here the CDR3 DNA reads TGCAGCGTTACTAGCGGAGGGGCGACCCAGTACTTC.

This sequence joins TRBV5-1 and TRBJ1-1, with D tentatively TRBD1 (5 bases). V was cut by 4 bases and J by 0 bases, with 13 bases left in between. CDR3 length: 15 residues. The germline CDR1 and CDR2 sequences are SGHRS and YFSETQ. CDR3 sequence: CASSPLTGVNTEAFF. CDR3 nucleotides: TGCGCCAGCAGCCCCCTAACAGGAGTGAACACTGAAGCTTTCTTT.

Within the sample, this clone is hyperexpanded. The V gene is TRBV28, the J gene TRBJ1-2; 8 bases are shared with TRBD1. Germline CDR1 is MDHEN and CDR2 is SYDVKM. The CDR3 has 16 residues. The junction had 9 bases not matched to a gene; V was cut back by 3 bases and J by 3 bases. DNA for the CDR3: TGTGCCAGCAGTTTTTGGCTCCGGGACAGGCACTATGGCTACACCTTC. Residues: CASSFWLRDRHYGYTF.

V and J are TRBV28 and TRBJ1-6; TRBD1 might be the D (5 bases). Trimming stripped 3 bases from V and 4 bases from J, with 7 bases between. This CDR3 comprises 14 residues. Germline V gene lookup returns CDR1 MDHEN and CDR2 SYDVKM. CDR3 sequence reads: CASSFSGYNSPLHF. The CDR3 nucleotides read TGTGCCAGCAGTTTTTCAGGGTATAATTCACCCCTCCACTTT. Using reference TRBV28 and TRBJ1-6 for the parts outside the CDR3, the full variable domain is DVKVTQSSRYLVKRTGEKVFLECVQDMDHENMFWYRQDPGLGLRLIYFSYDVKMKEKGDIPEGYSVSREKKERFSLILESASTNQTSMYLCASSFSGYNSPLHFGNGTRLTVT.

The chain combines TRBV7-2 with TRBJ2-5, with D possibly matching TRBD2 (6 bases). V lost 4 bases and J 2 bases, leaving 14 bases between the germline ends. The germline gives CDR1 SGHTA, CDR2 FQGNSA. The CDR3 spans 15 residues. The CDR3: CASSSRLVEQETQYF. CDR3 DNA sequence: TGTGCCAGCAGCTCCAGACTAGTTGAACAAGAGACCCAGTACTTC.

The chain combines TRBV29-1 with TRBJ1-1, with TRBD1 as a possible D gene (6 bases). This CDR3 has 13 amino acids. V lost 6 bases, J lost 5 bases, and 16 bases lay in between. Germline CDR1 and CDR2: SQVTM and ANQGSEA. CDR3 protein: CSVADSVVTEAFF. The CDR3 DNA is TGCAGCGTCGCGGACAGTGTGGTAACTGAAGCTTTCTTT.

There are a few counts of this clone. CDR3 sequence: CASSPPIGTSGTDTQYF. DNA of the CDR3: TGTGCCAGCAGTCCTCCCATCGGGACTAGCGGCACAGATACGCAGTATTTT. This chain links TRBV27 with TRBJ2-3; 10 bases fit TRBD2. The J segment lost 1 base and the V segment lost 5 bases, leaving 9 bases of the junction unmatched. The CDR3 contains 17 residues. Germline V gene lookup returns CDR1 MNHEY and CDR2 SMNVEV (reference sequence).

This clone was seen more than once but under ten times. This chain uses TRBV10-2 with TRBJ2-2, with TRBD2 matching 9 bases. Per germline, CDR1 WSHSY and CDR2 SAAADI. V gave up 8 bases and J gave up 0 bases; unmatched junction bases: 1. CDR3 size: 14 residues. As DNA, the CDR3 is TGCGCCAGCTCTAGCGGGGCGAACACCGGGGAGCTGTTTTTT. It specifies CASSSGANTGELFF.

V is TRBV5-1 and J is TRBJ1-2; TRBD1 matches 9 bases. Germline loops: CDR1 SGHRS, CDR2 YFSETQ. V lost 4 bases, J lost 4 bases, and 5 bases stayed unmatched. The CDR3 runs 14 residues. CDR3 bases: TGCGCCAGCAGCCCGGGACAGGGAGGCTATGGCTACACCTTC. This translates into CASSPGQGGYGYTF.

This clone was seen once. The chain links TRBV15 to TRBJ2-2; 7 nucleotides line up with TRBD1. The V gene end was trimmed by 6 bases and the J gene end by 4 bases; junction bases not matched to a gene: 5. The CDR3 contains 14 residues. Germline loops: CDR1 LNHNV, CDR2 YYDKDF (reference sequence). Written as DNA, the CDR3 is TGTGCCACCAGAACTGACAGGGCCACCGGGGAGCTGTTTTTT. This gives the protein CATRTDRATGELFF.

The chain recombines TRBV28 with TRBJ2-6; TRBD2 is a possible D gene (6 bases). V was pared by 3 bases and J by 0 bases, with 9 bases between. The V gene's germline CDR1 is MDHEN and CDR2 SYDVKM. This CDR3 is built from 16 residues. CDR3 nucleotides: TGTGCCAGCAGTTTGCGGGGAGCCTCTGGGGCCAACGTCCTGACTTTC. This codes for CASSLRGASGANVLTF. Supplemented by reference TRBV28 and TRBJ2-6, the full variable domain reads DVKVTQSSRYLVKRTGEKVFLECVQDMDHENMFWYRQDPGLGLRLIYFSYDVKMKEKGDIPEGYSVSREKKERFSLILESASTNQTSMYLCASSLRGASGANVLTFGAGSRLTVL.